Listed below are T cell receptor beta chains from one sample, sequenced in a study of OX40 agonist ivuxolimab in advanced cancers. Some clones are missing from TCRdb's copy, which holds only in-frame ones; the method was immunoSEQ multiplex PCR. The data show tens of thousands of clones, about four fifths seen once. The sequencing used CD4+ or CD8+ T cells sorted from blood, collected in a trial of the OX40 agonist ivuxolimab. The receptors come from an adult with an advanced solid tumor such as melanoma, head and neck, liver or kidney cancer. CDR3s include the opening cysteine and the closing phenylalanine or tryptophan. The D gene is left open where the match is weak. Clone size appears in some rows only: once, few, many, or a class for an expanded clone.

>TRBV6-1|-|-|TRBJ2-3
TGTGCCAGCAGTGAATGGAGGGACAGCCCGGATACGCAGTATTTT
CASSEWRDSPDTQYF
>TRBV6-5|-|TRBD1|TRBJ2-1
TGTGCCAGCAGTTACTACGGACAGGGACCAGACAATGAGCAGTTCTTC
CASSYYGQGPDNEQFF
>TRBV7-9|-|-|TRBJ2-3
TGTGCCAGCAGGGGGACCCTTGACCTCCCATCAGATACGCAGTATTTT
CASRGTLDLPSDTQYF
>TRBV7-9|-|-|TRBJ2-2
TGTGCCAGCAGTCTCCCATCTGCGAACACCGGGGAGCTGTTTTTT
CASSLPSANTGELFF
>TRBV14|-|-|TRBJ1-2
TGTGCCAGCAGTCCCTCCCCGTCCGGGTATGGCTACACCTTC
CASSPSPSGYGYTF
>TRBV5-4|-|-|TRBJ1-2
TGTGCCAGCAGCTTGATTACGGAATTTCACACCTTC
CASSLITEFHTF
>TRBV10-2|once|TRBD2|TRBJ2-1
TGCGCCAGCAGTACTAGCGGGAGTGGGAATGAGCAGTTCTTC
CASSTSGSGNEQFF
>TRBV9|few|-|TRBJ2-4
TGTGCCAGCAGCGGAACAAAGGGGACCGCAGAGGACATTCAGTACTTC
CASSGTKGTAEDIQYF
>TRBV6-5|-|-|TRBJ2-1
TGTGCCAGCAGTTACCAATCAGATTACAATGAGCAGTTCTTC
CASSYQSDYNEQFF
>TRBV27|once|-|TRBJ1-5
TGTGCCAGCAGCCAGGGGTCAGGTTTTGATCAGCCCCAGCATTTT
CASSQGSGFDQPQHF
>TRBV14|-|TRBD2|TRBJ2-2
TGTGCCAGCAGCCAAGATGCAGCGGGAGGGCCTGGCGGGGAGCTGTTTTTT
CASSQDAAGGPGGELFF
>TRBV6-6|-|-|TRBJ1-1
TGTGCCAGCAGTTGGCAGTCCGAAGTTGAAGCTTTCTTT
CASSWQSEVEAFF
>TRBV2|-|-|TRBJ2-3
TGTGCCAGCAGTGAATTGGGCTCTACAGATACGCAGTATTTT
CASSELGSTDTQYF
>TRBV19|-|TRBD1|TRBJ1-5
TGTGCCAGTAGTATCCAGGGGGCGATCAATCAGCCCCAGCATTTT
CASSIQGAINQPQHF
>TRBV4-2|-|-|TRBJ1-5
TGTGCCAGCAGCCAAGATACGGGCGCGAATCAGCCCCAGCATTTT
CASSQDTGANQPQHF
>TRBV6-6|-|-|TRBJ1-5
TGTGCCAGCAGTTGGGCAGGCAATCAGCCCCAGCATTTT
CASSWAGNQPQHF
>TRBV6-1|-|-|TRBJ2-3
TGTGCCAGCAGTGAACGTACAGTTCATAGCACAGATACGCAGTATTTT
CASSERTVHSTDTQYF
>TRBV6-1|few|TRBD2|TRBJ2-3
TGTGCCAGCAGGGGACTAGCGGTCGAGGGTACGCAGTATTTT
CASRGLAVEGTQYF
>TRBV2|-|-|TRBJ1-1
TGTGCCAGCAGTGCGGACAGGAACACTGAAGCTTTCTTT
CASSADRNTEAFF
>TRBV13|-|-|TRBJ2-2
TGTGCCAGCAGCTCAAAGACAGTTTCCTACTCCGGGGAGCTGTTTTTT
CASSSKTVSYSGELFF
>TRBV9|-|TRBD2|TRBJ2-2
TGTGCCAGCAGCGCCGGGGGACTAGCGGGAGGAGGCGGGGAGCTGTTTTTT
CASSAGGLAGGGGELFF
>TRBV29-1|once|-|TRBJ2-1
TGCAGCGTCCTGGGGATTATGAGGGTCTACAATGAGCAGTTCTTC
CSVLGIMRVYNEQFF
>TRBV5-6|-|-|TRBJ2-1
TGTGCCAGCAGCTTGCGCGGGAACTCCTACAATGAGCAGTTCTTC
CASSLRGNSYNEQFF
>TRBV6-5|-|-|TRBJ2-7
TGTGCCGGCGGCGAGCAGTACTTC
CAGGEQYF
>TRBV27|-|TRBD2|TRBJ2-1
TGTGCCAGCAGTCTAGCGGGAGGATATGAGCAGTTCTTC
CASSLAGGYEQFF
>TRBV28|-|-|TRBJ1-2
TGTGCCAGCACCCCCGGACTGGGAAACTATGGCTACACCTTC
CASTPGLGNYGYTF
>TRBV4-2|-|-|TRBJ1-1
TGTGCCAGCAGCTTGTACGGGAGTGAAGCTTTCTTT
CASSLYGSEAFF
>TRBV5-4|few|-|TRBJ2-5
TGTGCCAGCAGCTTGGGTTCTGGGCAAGAGACCCAGTACTTC
CASSLGSGQETQYF
>TRBV28|-|TRBD2|TRBJ2-7
TGTGCCAGCAGTCTCGGACTAGCGGAGCACCAGGACTACGAGCAGTACTTC
CASSLGLAEHQDYEQYF
>TRBV9|-|TRBD1|TRBJ1-1
TGTGCCAGCAGCGTAGGGCAGGGGGTGGAAACTTTCTTT
CASSVGQGVETFF
>TRBV19|-|-|TRBJ1-5
TGTGCCAGTACCGACTCTAGCAATCAGCCCCAGCATTTT
CASTDSSNQPQHF
>TRBV6-5|-|TRBD1|TRBJ1-6
TGTGCCAGCAGTTACGACAGGGGTCTGATTAATTCACCCCTCCACTTT
CASSYDRGLINSPLHF
>TRBV5-8|-|TRBD1|TRBJ1-2
TGTGCCAGCAGCTTGGGGACAGGGGGCAAAAGCGGAAACTTC
CASSLGTGGKSGNF
>TRBV6-1|-|-|TRBJ1-1
TGTGCCAGCAGATCGGGGGCACACACTGAAGCTTTCTTT
CASRSGAHTEAFF
>TRBV6-5|-|-|TRBJ1-2
TGTGCCAGCAGTTACTCCGTTACAGGGCCCTATGGCTACACCTTC
CASSYSVTGPYGYTF
>TRBV5-4|once|-|TRBJ2-2
TGTGCCAGCAGCTTGTCTGCGGACACCGGGGAGCTGTTTTTT
CASSLSADTGELFF
>TRBV27|-|-|TRBJ1-5
TGTGCCAGCAGTTTCACGTATATTGGCAATCAGTCCCAGCATTTT
CASSFTYIGNQSQHF